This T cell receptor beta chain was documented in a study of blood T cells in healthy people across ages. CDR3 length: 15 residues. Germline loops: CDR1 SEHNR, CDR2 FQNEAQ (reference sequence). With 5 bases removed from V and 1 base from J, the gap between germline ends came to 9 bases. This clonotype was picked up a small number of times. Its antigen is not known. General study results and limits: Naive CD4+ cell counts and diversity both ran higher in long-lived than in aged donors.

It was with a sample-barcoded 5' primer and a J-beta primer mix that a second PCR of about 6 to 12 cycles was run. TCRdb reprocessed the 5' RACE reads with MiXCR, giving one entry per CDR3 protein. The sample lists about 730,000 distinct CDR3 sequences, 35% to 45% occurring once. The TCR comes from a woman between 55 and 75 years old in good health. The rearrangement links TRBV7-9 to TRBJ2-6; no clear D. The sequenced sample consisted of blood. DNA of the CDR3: TGTGCCAGCAGCCTCCACAATTCTGGGGCCAACGTCCTGACTTTC. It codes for CASSLHNSGANVLTF.